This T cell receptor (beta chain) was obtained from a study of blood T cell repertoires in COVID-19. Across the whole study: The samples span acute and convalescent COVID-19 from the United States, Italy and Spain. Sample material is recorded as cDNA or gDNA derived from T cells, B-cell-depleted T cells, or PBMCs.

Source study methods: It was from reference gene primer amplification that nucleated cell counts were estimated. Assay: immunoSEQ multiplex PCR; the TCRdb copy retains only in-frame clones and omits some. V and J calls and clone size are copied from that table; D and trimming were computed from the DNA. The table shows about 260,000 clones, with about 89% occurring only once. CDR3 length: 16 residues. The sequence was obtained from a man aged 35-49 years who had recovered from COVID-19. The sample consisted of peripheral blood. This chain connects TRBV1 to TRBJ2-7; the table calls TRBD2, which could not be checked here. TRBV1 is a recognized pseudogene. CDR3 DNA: TGCACCAGCAGCCAAGATTCCCGGGAGGGTTGCGACGAGCAGTACTTC. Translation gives CTSSQDSREGCDEQYF.